This T cell receptor beta chain is from a study of blood T cell repertoires in COVID-19. Repertoires were generated with immunoSEQ multiplex PCR, while TCRdb's copy carries only in-frame clones and drops some. The table lists about 220,000 clones, about 90% of them singletons, with 14% to 15% in the top ten. CDR1 and CDR2 (germline): SGHRS, YFSETQ. The length of the CDR3 is 16 residues. Trimming took 4 bases from V and 5 from J; bases not matched to a gene: 14. This receptor was obtained from a woman aged 50 to 65 with acute COVID-19. The chain couples TRBV5-1 to TRBJ1-2, with 7 bases that match TRBD1. What was sequenced was PBMCs or T cells enriched from blood (not recorded which). The CDR3 protein is CASSGGAGGLIYGYTF. The CDR3 nucleotides read TGCGCCAGCAGCGGGGGTGCAGGGGGGTTGATTTATGGCTACACCTTC. The full variable domain, its missing parts supplied by reference TRBV5-1 and TRBJ1-2, is KAGVTQTPRYLIKTRGQQVTLSCSPISGHRSVSWYQQTPGQGLQFLFEYFSETQRNKGNFPGRFSGRQFSNSRSEMNVSTLELGDSALYLCASSGGAGGLIYGYTFGSGTRLTVV.